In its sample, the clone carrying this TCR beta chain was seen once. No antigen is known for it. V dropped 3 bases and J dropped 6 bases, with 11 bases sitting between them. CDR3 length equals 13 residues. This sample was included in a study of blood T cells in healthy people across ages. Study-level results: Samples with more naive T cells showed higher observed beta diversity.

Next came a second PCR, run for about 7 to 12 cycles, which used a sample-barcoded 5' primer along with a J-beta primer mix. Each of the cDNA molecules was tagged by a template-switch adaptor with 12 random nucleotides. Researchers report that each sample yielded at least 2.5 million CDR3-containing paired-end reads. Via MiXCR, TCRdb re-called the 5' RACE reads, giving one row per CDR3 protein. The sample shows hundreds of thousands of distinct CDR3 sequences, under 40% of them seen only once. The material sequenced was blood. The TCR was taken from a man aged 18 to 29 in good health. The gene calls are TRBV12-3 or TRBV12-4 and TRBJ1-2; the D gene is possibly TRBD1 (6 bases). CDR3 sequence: CASSLPQGHGYTF. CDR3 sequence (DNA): TGTGCCAGCAGTTTGCCACAGGGCCATGGCTACACCTTC.